These 27 T cell receptor beta chains share one sample of origin, sequenced in a study of blood T cell repertoires in COVID-19. Repertoires were generated with immunoSEQ multiplex PCR, while TCRdb's copy carries only in-frame clones and drops some. The profile covers around 200,000 clones, with around 80% appearing a single time and roughly 2.9% taken by the ten largest. The sequenced material came from peripheral blood. These receptors were collected from a middle-aged man with active or convalescent COVID-19.

This clone was seen a single time. The chain uses TRBV11-2 and TRBJ1-1; D may be TRBD1 (6 bases). In germline, CDR1 is SGHAT, CDR2 FQNNGV. The CDR3 is made up of 17 amino acids. V lost 5 bases, J lost 0 bases, and 19 bases lay in between. The CDR3 bases are TGTGCCAGCAGCGACAGGCGTCTTACAACAATGAACACTGAAGCTTTCTTT. Its protein product is CASSDRRLTTMNTEAFF.

The chain combines TRBV27 with TRBJ2-7; 14 bases are a match to TRBD2. CDR3 length equals 16 residues. V gave up 3 bases and J gave up 12 bases; unmatched junction bases: 13. Germline CDR1 MNHEY, CDR2 SMNVEV (reference sequence). CDR3 region: CASSFGVPGLAGGTYF. The CDR3 DNA sequence: TGTGCCAGCAGTTTCGGGGTCCCAGGACTAGCGGGAGGAACGTACTTC.

The V gene is TRBV7-9, the J gene TRBJ2-1; D is perhaps TRBD2 (6 bases). V was trimmed by 5 bases and J by 10 bases, leaving 24 bases between them. The CDR3 has 16 residues. Germline V gives CDR1 SEHNR, CDR2 FQNEAQ (reference sequence). The DNA of the CDR3 is TGTGCCAGCAGCCAGGAAGGGGACTGGGCTTTAGGAGAGCAGTTCTTC. Translated, it gives CASSQEGDWALGEQFF.

The V call is TRBV18, the J call TRBJ2-7; a weak D match, TRBD1 (5 bases). The germline V and J ends were trimmed by 0 bases and 6 bases, with 12 bases remaining between them. The CDR3 spans 14 residues. Germline V gene lookup returns CDR1 KGHSH and CDR2 LQKENI. The CDR3 DNA reads as TGTGCCAGCTCACCACCGTCAGCAACAGGCGAGCAGTACTTC. Amino acid sequence: CASSPPSATGEQYF.

V is TRBV5-1 and J is TRBJ2-1, with D possibly TRBD2 on 5 matching bases. Germline CDR1 reads SGHRS; CDR2 reads YFSETQ. The CDR3 runs 13 residues. Deletions cut 3 bases from V and 8 bases from J, with 12 bases between. The CDR3 nucleotides are TGCGCCAGCAGCTCCGGCCGGGGAGATGAGCAGTTCTTC. It is translated as CASSSGRGDEQFF.

The chain uses TRBV9 and TRBJ2-7; 9 nucleotides match TRBD1. Germline trimming cut 3 bases from V and 2 bases from J; bases unmatched to any gene: 3. There are 14 residues in the CDR3. CDR1 is SGDLS and CDR2 is YYNGEE in the germline V gene. This CDR3 is CASSETGGTYEQYF. CDR3 coding DNA: TGTGCCAGCAGCGAGACAGGGGGAACCTACGAGCAGTACTTC.

The rearrangement uses TRBV5-1 and TRBJ2-7; the D is unclear. Germline V CDR1 and CDR2: SGHRS, YFSETQ. This CDR3 has 12 amino acids. The V end lost 5 bases, the J end lost 0 bases, and 6 bases lay between the germline ends. The CDR3 DNA is TGCGCCAGCAGGGGCGTCTCCTACGAGCAGTACTTC. This encodes CASRGVSYEQYF.

The chain links TRBV29-1 to TRBJ1-4, with 10 bases matching TRBD1. Germline CDR1 is SQVTM and CDR2 is ANQGSEA. CDR3 length equals 19 residues. The V gene end was trimmed by 8 bases and the J gene end by 2 bases; junction bases not matched to a gene: 20. The CDR3 here is CSPGGRDRGDRKTNEKLFF. The CDR3 DNA follows: TGCAGCCCCGGGGGAAGGGACAGGGGTGACAGGAAGACTAATGAAAAACTGTTTTTT.

This clone has only a few counts. The CDR3 spells CASSIPGQGLNYGYTF. The CDR3 DNA reads TGTGCCAGTAGTATACCTGGACAGGGGCTCAACTATGGCTACACCTTC. V and J are TRBV19 and TRBJ1-2; 9 bases line up with TRBD1. From germline, CDR1 is LNHDA and CDR2 SQIVND (reference sequence). V was pared by 2 bases and J by 2 bases, with 6 bases of the junction left unmatched. This CDR3 has 16 residues.

The chain is built from TRBV6-4 and TRBJ1-3, with TRBD1 as a possible D gene (5 bases). CDR3 length equals 15 residues. Germline V gene lookup returns CDR1 MRHNA and CDR2 SNTAGT. With 10 bases removed from V and 1 base from J, the gap between germline ends came to 17 bases. Written as DNA, the CDR3 is TGTGCCATCTACCTACAGGCGCTTTCTGGAAACACCATATATTTT. It specifies CAIYLQALSGNTIYF.

This clone was seen only a few times. The CDR3 loop is CASSETGATYEQYF. CDR3 nucleotide sequence: TGTGCCAGCAGTGAAACAGGGGCTACCTACGAGCAGTACTTC. J is TRBJ2-7 and V is TRBV6-1; TRBD1 aligns across 7 bases. The V segment lost 2 bases and the J segment 2 bases; nucleotides outside the gene matches: 3. CDR3 length: 14 amino acids. Germline CDR1 and CDR2: MNHNS and SASEGT.

This clone turned up a few times. This chain uses TRBV2 with TRBJ1-3; no clear D. Germline CDR1 is SNHLY and CDR2 is FYNNEI. The germline V and J ends were trimmed by 4 bases and 0 bases, with 10 bases remaining between them. The CDR3 spans 15 residues. CDR3 loop: CASSVTSSSGNTIYF. The CDR3 bases are TGTGCCAGCAGTGTTACGTCTAGCTCTGGAAACACCATATATTTT. The complete variable domain, with remaining parts taken from reference TRBV2 and TRBJ1-3, reads EPEVTQTPSHQVTQMGQEVILRCVPISNHLYFYWYRQILGQKVEFLVSFYNNEISEKSEIFDDQFSVERPDGSNFTLKIRSTKLEDSAMYFCASSVTSSSGNTIYFGEGSWLTVV.

The genes are TRBV28 and TRBJ1-4, with D perhaps matching TRBD1 (6 bases). Per germline, CDR1 MDHEN and CDR2 SYDVKM. V dropped 5 bases and J dropped 5 bases, with 12 bases sitting between them. This CDR3 has 14 residues. The CDR3 DNA is TGTGCCAGCAGTCAAACAGGGTCCAATGAAAAACTGTTTTTT. Encoded protein: CASSQTGSNEKLFF.

This clone came up once. The rearrangement joins TRBV5-6 to TRBJ1-2; 11 nucleotides match TRBD1. The V segment lost 4 bases and the J segment 3 bases; nucleotides outside the gene matches: 5. The V gene's germline CDR1 is SGHDT and CDR2 YYEEEE. The CDR3 has 15 residues. As DNA, the CDR3 is TGTGCCAGCAGCCTGGACAGGGGGCGACACTATGGCTACACCTTC. Amino acids: CASSLDRGRHYGYTF.

CDR3 sequence: CAWSPGPTVFNYGYTF. The CDR3, as DNA: TGTGCCTGGAGCCCTGGGCCTACTGTTTTTAACTATGGCTACACCTTC. The chain has TRBV30 and TRBJ1-2; D is undetermined. There are 16 residues in the CDR3. CDR1 and CDR2 from the germline V gene are GTSNPN and SVGIG (reference sequence). The germline V and J ends were trimmed by 3 bases and 1 base, with 18 bases remaining between them.

The rearrangement joins TRBV6-6 to TRBJ1-1; D is uncertain. Germline CDR1 is MNHNY and CDR2 is SVGAGI (reference sequence). The CDR3 extends over 11 amino acids. V lost 7 bases and J 2 bases, leaving 5 bases between the germline ends. This CDR3 is CASTPNTEAFF. CDR3 coding DNA: TGTGCCAGCACTCCTAACACTGAAGCTTTCTTT.

This sequence joins TRBV3-1 (or the pseudogene TRBV3-2) and TRBJ2-7; 9 nucleotides align to TRBD2. V lost 1 base to trimming and J lost 0 bases; unmatched junction nucleotides: 4. Germline CDR1 is LGHDT and CDR2 is YNNKEL (reference sequence). The CDR3 sequence is 16 residues long. CDR3 region: CASSQGAGGSSYEQYF. DNA of the CDR3: TGTGCCAGCAGCCAAGGGGCGGGGGGGAGCTCCTACGAGCAGTACTTC.

This clone was seen a handful of times. The J gene is TRBJ2-2, the V gene TRBV9; 10 bases align to TRBD2. Germline V CDR1 and CDR2: SGDLS, YYNGEE. The ends lost 4 bases at V and 0 bases at J; junction bases unmatched: 9. The CDR3 contains 18 residues. CDR3 protein: CASSLPRSGGANTGELFF. The CDR3 DNA reads as TGTGCCAGCAGCCTCCCGAGAAGCGGGGGGGCGAACACCGGGGAGCTGTTTTTT.

Only one count was recorded for this clone. V and J are TRBV5-1 and TRBJ1-1; the match to TRBD1 covers 11 bases. The CDR3 spans 17 residues. CDR1 and CDR2 from the germline V gene are SGHRS and YFSETQ. Losses at the gene ends were 0 bases for V and 1 base for J; bases not matched to a gene: 5. The CDR3 loop is CASSLAGGQGANTEAFF. DNA of the CDR3: TGCGCCAGCAGCTTGGCGGGAGGACAGGGGGCGAACACTGAAGCTTTCTTT.

The V call is TRBV27, the J call TRBJ2-5, with 13 nucleotides matching TRBD2. The CDR3 sequence is 16 residues long. The germline gives CDR1 MNHEY, CDR2 SMNVEV (reference sequence). Losses at the gene ends were 6 bases for V and 5 bases for J; bases not matched to a gene: 9. The CDR3 nucleotides are TGTGCCAGCAGCCCGACTAGCGGGGGGTATTCGGAGACCCAGTACTTC. Translating gives CASSPTSGGYSETQYF.

The CDR3 sequence is CATSEGSTDTQYF. In DNA form, the CDR3 reads TGTGCCACCAGTGAGGGCAGCACAGATACGCAGTATTTT. The V gene is TRBV24-1, the J gene TRBJ2-3; D call uncertain. Trimming pared 4 bases from V and 0 bases from J, leaving 4 bases between. Germline assignment: CDR1 KGHDR and CDR2 SFDVKD. This CDR3 is 13 amino acids long.

V is TRBV7-9 and J is TRBJ1-1; no reliable D call. V was trimmed by 0 bases and J by 2 bases, leaving 7 bases between them. CDR1 and CDR2 from the germline V gene are SEHNR and FQNEAQ (reference sequence). The CDR3 has 14 amino acids. The CDR3 here is CASSLADSNTEAFF. In DNA, the CDR3 is TGTGCCAGCAGCTTAGCAGACTCAAACACTGAAGCTTTCTTT.

This chain connects TRBV19 to TRBJ2-5; D might be TRBD2 (6 bases). In germline, CDR1 is LNHDA, CDR2 SQIVND (reference sequence). The ends were cut back, 4 bases at V and 2 bases at J, with 17 bases in the middle. CDR3 size: 16 residues. The CDR3 region is CASSTGTDYAQETQYF. The CDR3 bases are TGTGCCAGTAGTACCGGGACGGACTACGCACAAGAGACCCAGTACTTC.

The chain uses TRBV18 and TRBJ1-5; TRBD1 aligns across 10 bases. Germline lookup yields CDR1 KGHSH and CDR2 LQKENI. The ends lost 3 bases at V and 0 bases at J; junction bases unmatched: 2. The CDR3 loop spans 16 amino acids. The CDR3 sequence: CASSPGQGYSNQPQHF. CDR3 bases: TGTGCCAGCTCACCGGGACAGGGGTATAGCAATCAGCCCCAGCATTTT.

This clone appeared a single time. V is TRBV7-8 and J is TRBJ2-7; the match to TRBD2 covers 8 bases. Trimming removed 4 bases from V and 4 bases from J; junction bases left unmatched: 9. CDR1 and CDR2 (germline): SGHVS, FQNEAQ. The CDR3 contains 15 residues. The CDR3 DNA follows: TGTGCCAGCAGCTCCCCGGGACTAGGTCCGTACGAGCAGTACTTC. Translating it yields CASSSPGLGPYEQYF. The full variable domain, rest sourced from reference TRBV7-8 and TRBJ2-7, is GAGVSQSPRYKVAKRGQDVALRCDPISGHVSLFWYQQALGQGPEFLTYFQNEAQLDKSGLPSDRFFAERPEGSVSTLKIQRTQQEDSAVYLCASSSPGLGPYEQYFGPGTRLTVT.

The chain carries TRBV9 and TRBJ2-1; possibly TRBD2 for D (5 bases). The ends were cut back, 0 bases at V and 8 bases at J, with 15 bases in the middle. The CDR3 runs to 15 residues. From germline, CDR1 is SGDLS and CDR2 YYNGEE. The CDR3: CASSVGYDPRDEQFF. CDR3 in DNA: TGTGCCAGCAGCGTAGGGTACGACCCGCGGGATGAGCAGTTCTTC. The full variable domain, its missing parts supplied by reference TRBV9 and TRBJ2-1, is DSGVTQTPKHLITATGQRVTLRCSPRSGDLSVYWYQQSLDQGLQFLIQYYNGEERAKGNILERFSAQQFPDLHSELNLSSLELGDSALYFCASSVGYDPRDEQFFGPGTRLTVL.

The chain couples TRBV3-1 (or the pseudogene TRBV3-2) to TRBJ1-5; D is unresolved. This CDR3 region has 17 residues. Trimming left V 2 bases short and J 0 bases short, with 14 bases between. The V gene's germline CDR1 is LGHDT and CDR2 YNNKEL (reference sequence). The DNA for the CDR3 is TGTGCCAGCAGCCAAAACCCGCCCGGGTATAGCAATCAGCCCCAGCATTTT. It is translated as CASSQNPPGYSNQPQHF.